These 13 T cell receptor beta chains originate from one sample sequenced in a study of blood T cell repertoires in COVID-19 (dated by TCRdb to between 2020 and 2021). Library creation used the immunoSEQ multiplex PCR assay. Here the immuneACCESS table is served through TCRdb, limited to in-frame sequences with V and J called. Missing clones are a known gap in these copies; in checked studies unresolved V genes cover under half, and the rest lacks a known reason. The table for this sample lists 150,000 to 170,000 clones; around 84% of them were counted only once. Around 7.9% of the sample belongs to the ten largest clones. Source material: PBMCs or T cells enriched from blood (not recorded which). All receptors derive from a man aged 50 or older who had recovered from COVID-19.

The chain has TRBV6-1 and TRBJ2-2; no definite D call. V lost 0 bases, J lost 7 bases, and 6 bases lay in between. Germline V lookup: CDR1 MNHNS, CDR2 SASEGT. This CDR3 is 13 amino acids long. The CDR3 nucleotides are TGTGCCAGCAGTGAAGCTAGCCACGGGGAGCTGTTTTTT. Translation: CASSEASHGELFF.

Written as DNA, the CDR3 is TGTGCCAGCAGCCAAGGAGGGGGCAGACCTTCCTACGAGCAGTACTTC. Translating it yields CASSQGGGRPSYEQYF. This rearrangement joins TRBV14 to TRBJ2-7; 7 nucleotides line up with TRBD1. The germline CDR1 and CDR2 sequences are SGHDN and FVKESK. This CDR3 contains 16 residues. With V trimmed by 1 base and J by 1 base, 7 bases remained unmatched.

The chain recombines TRBV6-5 with TRBJ1-5; 7 bases line up with TRBD1. The CDR3 contains 15 residues. V lost 6 bases to trimming and J lost 1 base; unmatched junction nucleotides: 6. Germline V gene data show CDR1 as MNHEY and CDR2 as SVGAGI. The CDR3 DNA is TGTGCCAGCAGACCTACAGGGGTAAGCAATCAGCCCCAGCATTTT. Translation: CASRPTGVSNQPQHF.

The CDR3 spells CATSRDMVGPGTQYF. The CDR3 nucleotides are TGTGCCACCAGCAGAGATATGGTGGGGCCTGGGACCCAGTACTTC. The J gene is TRBJ2-5, the V gene TRBV15; D is perhaps TRBD1 (5 bases). The ends were cut back, 0 bases at V and 7 bases at J, with 15 bases in the middle. Germline loops: CDR1 LNHNV, CDR2 YYDKDF (reference sequence). The CDR3 runs 15 residues. The full variable domain, in which reference TRBV15 and TRBJ2-5 provide the parts outside the CDR3, is DAMVIQNPRYQVTQFGKPVTLSCSQTLNHNVMYWYQQKSSQAPKLLFHYYDKDFNNEADTPDNFQSRRPNTSFCFLDIRSPGLGDTAMYLCATSRDMVGPGTQYFGPGTRLLVL.

This clone was found a few times. The rearrangement uses TRBV4-2 and TRBJ1-2, with D perhaps matching TRBD1 (5 bases). Trimming took off 0 bases at V and 4 bases at J, with 15 bases between the two ends. The CDR3 consists of 16 residues. Germline lookup yields CDR1 LGHNA and CDR2 YNFKEQ. The CDR3 region has the DNA TGTGCCAGCAGCCAAGATTGGGTCCAAACAGGCTATGGCTACACCTTC. The encoded protein is CASSQDWVQTGYGYTF.

J is TRBJ1-2 and V is TRBV19; 9 bases map to TRBD1. Germline CDR1 and CDR2: LNHDA and SQIVND (reference sequence). The CDR3 is 14 amino acids. The ends lost 5 bases at V and 7 bases at J; junction bases unmatched: 8. CDR3 nucleotide sequence: TGTGCCAGTAGTCGGGGGGACAGGGTGATTGGCTACACCTTC. Translating gives CASSRGDRVIGYTF.

The chain links TRBV12-3 or TRBV12-4 to TRBJ1-6; tentatively, D is TRBD1 (6 bases). The ends were cut back, 5 bases at V and 13 bases at J, with 12 bases in the middle. CDR3 length: 12 amino acids. Written as DNA, the CDR3 is TGTGCCAGCAGTCCCGGGACATCGCCCCTCCACTTT. Protein sequence: CASSPGTSPLHF.

The chain recombines TRBV2 with TRBJ2-2; 12 bases line up with TRBD2. There are 15 residues in the CDR3. CDR1 is SNHLY and CDR2 is FYNNEI in the germline V gene. The V and J ends lost 7 bases and 9 bases, in that order; junction bases with no gene match: 9. The CDR3 reads CASTSGGASLRELFF. The CDR3 bases are TGTGCCAGCACTAGCGGGGGGGCATCACTCAGGGAGCTGTTTTTT. The whole variable domain, remainder taken from reference TRBV2 and TRBJ2-2, is EPEVTQTPSHQVTQMGQEVILRCVPISNHLYFYWYRQILGQKVEFLVSFYNNEISEKSEIFDDQFSVERPDGSNFTLKIRSTKLEDSAMYFCASTSGGASLRELFFGEGSRLTVL.

The count of this clone is one. This chain connects TRBV5-4 to TRBJ2-1; 9 bases match TRBD2. The CDR3 spans 14 residues. CDR1 and CDR2 (germline): SGHNT, YYREEE (reference sequence). The ends lost 4 bases at V and 5 bases at J; junction bases unmatched: 4. The CDR3 loop is CASSETSGHNEQFF. Here the CDR3 DNA reads TGTGCCAGCAGCGAGACTAGCGGCCACAATGAGCAGTTCTTC.

The rearrangement links TRBV7-9 to TRBJ2-2, with 14 nucleotides matching TRBD2. V was clipped by 5 bases and J by 7 bases; unmatched bases: 9. Per the germline V gene, CDR1 is SEHNR and CDR2 is FQNEAQ (reference sequence). The CDR3 runs 17 residues. The CDR3 DNA follows: TGTGCCAGCAGCGCGAGACTAGCGGGGGGGCCAATCGGGGAGCTGTTTTTT. Protein sequence: CASSARLAGGPIGELFF.

The rearrangement uses TRBV2 and TRBJ1-6; 11 bases agree with TRBD1. CDR3 length: 17 residues. The V segment lost 6 bases and the J segment 7 bases; nucleotides outside the gene matches: 11. Germline CDR1 reads SNHLY; CDR2 reads FYNNEI. CDR3 protein: CASRPRGQGALNSPLHF. Written as DNA, the CDR3 is TGTGCCAGCAGACCTAGAGGACAGGGGGCATTGAATTCACCCCTCCACTTT.

The rearrangement uses TRBV15 and TRBJ1-3; TRBD1 matches 9 bases. The V segment lost 3 bases and the J segment 4 bases; nucleotides outside the gene matches: 4. Germline lookup yields CDR1 LNHNV and CDR2 YYDKDF (reference sequence). This CDR3 has 15 amino acids. This chain's CDR3 is CATSSGDRAGNTIYF. The CDR3 region has the DNA TGTGCCACCAGCAGTGGGGACAGGGCAGGAAACACCATATATTTT. The whole variable domain, remainder taken from reference TRBV15 and TRBJ1-3, is DAMVIQNPRYQVTQFGKPVTLSCSQTLNHNVMYWYQQKSSQAPKLLFHYYDKDFNNEADTPDNFQSRRPNTSFCFLDIRSPGLGDTAMYLCATSSGDRAGNTIYFGEGSWLTVV.

At least ten counts were recorded for this clone. This rearrangement joins TRBV5-4 to TRBJ1-2, with 7 positions matching TRBD1. J was trimmed by 2 bases and V by 0 bases; bases with no gene match: 7. This CDR3 is 16 amino acids long. Germline CDR1 SGHNT, CDR2 YYREEE (reference sequence). The CDR3 is CASSLDNQGENYGYTF. The CDR3 nucleotides read TGTGCCAGCAGCTTGGATAATCAGGGGGAGAACTATGGCTACACCTTC.